The clone carrying this TCR beta chain showed up just once. Its antigen is still unknown. The data were obtained in a study of cytomegalovirus exposure and HLA in healthy donors. The PCR was carried out with 60 Vbeta primers and 13 Jbeta primers. Sequencing used immunoSEQ multiplex PCR; TCRdb keeps in-frame clones, though not all of them. The table shows around 150,000 clones, with around four fifths occurring only once. Study results and caveats: There were around 160 TCR beta chains listed as cytomegalovirus-associated.

Input material: PBMCs. The source of this sequence is a man between 50 and 59 years old in good health and CMV-seropositive.

The CDR3 sequence is CASSVDPGSYEQYF. In nucleotides, the CDR3 is TGTGCCAGCAGCGTAGATCCGGGATCCTACGAGCAGTACTTC. This chain links TRBV9 with TRBJ2-7, with a possible D match to TRBD2 (5 bases). The CDR3 extends over 14 amino acids. V shed 0 bases and J shed 1 base, with 8 bases lying between them. Germline V gene lookup returns CDR1 SGDLS and CDR2 YYNGEE.